There are many counts of the clone carrying this T cell receptor beta chain. This entry comes from a study of T cells in Graves' hyperthyroidism and ophthalmopathy. Trimming stripped 7 bases from V and 3 bases from J, with 16 bases between. CDR3 length: 15 amino acids. From germline, CDR1 is MNHNS and CDR2 SASEGT. There were TCR beta CDR3 regions amplified from RNA transcripts. The TCR CDR3 was amplified in a first-round RT-PCR using the HTBI primer set. MiXCR, applied by TCRdb to the multiplex PCR reads, yields one record per CDR3 protein. The sample has about 410,000 distinct CDR3 sequences, roughly 14% seen once.

The source material was blood. V usage is TRBV6-1 and J usage is TRBJ1-5; D is perhaps TRBD1 (5 bases). The sequence was obtained from a woman aged 25-40 years with Graves' ophthalmopathy. CDR3 nucleotides: TGTGCCAGCACCCCGGGGGGGGGTATCAATCAGCCCCAGCATTTT. It yields the protein CASTPGGGINQPQHF.